One sample yielded the 18 T cell receptor beta chains listed below, sequenced in a study of T cells in women clearing cervical HPV infection. Measured with immunoSEQ multiplex PCR; TCRdb has only the in-frame clones, and not every one. The listing contains 30,000 to 45,000 clones. Input material: blood buffy coat. Receptors were obtained from a woman between 18 and 70 years old with a cervical HPV16 infection that either progressed to CIN3+ or cleared (not recorded which).

Regarding this clone: The read ends 3 residues before the CDR3 terminus; that terminus is restored from the germline J gene. The chain has TRBV28 and TRBJ2-7; D is uncertain. The CDR3 sequence is 15 residues long. Trimming shortened V by 4 bases and J by 5 bases, and 18 bases separated the two germline ends. Germline values: CDR1 MDHEN, CDR2 SYDVKM. The CDR3 loop reads CASSSAGAESNEQYF. The DNA read from the CDR3 is TGTGCCAGCAGTTCCGCTGGTGCGGAGTCTAACGAG.

On this clone itself: Coverage ceases 3 residues before the CDR3 finishes, and the germline J gene fills in the end. The chain is built from TRBV10-3 and TRBJ1-2; 8 bases match TRBD1. CDR3 length: 15 residues. In germline, CDR1 is ENHRY, CDR2 SYGVKD. Trimming took 2 bases from V and 6 from J; bases not matched to a gene: 8. CDR3 bases read: TGTGCCATCAGTGAGCTAGGGACAGGTCGGGATGGC. Protein sequence: CAISELGTGRDG. The entire CDR3 reads CAISELGTGRDGYTF.

Note on this clone: The read ends 3 residues early relative to the CDR3; the germline J gene fills the gap. The chain uses TRBV9 and TRBJ1-2; D may be TRBD1 (5 bases). The length of the CDR3 is 16 residues. The germline V and J ends were trimmed by 2 bases and 3 bases, with 17 bases remaining between them. Germline CDR1 SGDLS, CDR2 YYNGEE. The part of the CDR3 DNA that was read is TGTGCCAGCAGCGTTTCCCCACTCCAAGGGGACTATGGC. Protein product: CASSVSPLQGDYG. The whole CDR3 sequence is CASSVSPLQGDYGYTF. The whole variable domain, remainder taken from reference TRBV9 and TRBJ1-2, is DSGVTQTPKHLITATGQRVTLRCSPRSGDLSVYWYQQSLDQGLQFLIQYYNGEERAKGNILERFSAQQFPDLHSELNLSSLELGDSALYFCASSVSPLQGDYGYTFGSGTRLTVV.

Comments on this clone: The DNA ends 3 residues before the CDR3 does, and the rest of the CDR3 is filled in from the germline J gene. The V gene is TRBV30, the J gene TRBJ1-3; weak D call: TRBD1 (5 bases). V was clipped by 3 bases and J by 8 bases, with 11 bases between them. The CDR3 totals 12 residues. Germline V gives CDR1 GTSNPN, CDR2 SVGIG (reference sequence). CDR3 bases read: TGTGCCTGGAGCGGCGGGGGAGACACC. This encodes CAWSGGGDT. The CDR3 in full is CAWSGGGDTIYF. The complete variable domain, with remaining parts taken from reference TRBV30 and TRBJ1-3, reads SQTIHQWPATLVQPVGSPLSLECTVEGTSNPNLYWYRQAAGRGLQLLFYSVGIGQISSEVPQNLSASRPQDRQFILSSKKLLLSDSGFYLCAWSGGGDTIYFGEGSWLTVV.

As to this clone: The read is 3 residues too short to cover the CDR3 end, so that end is filled in from the germline J gene. The V gene is TRBV18, the J gene TRBJ2-7; D tentatively fits TRBD1 or TRBD2 (6 bases each). This CDR3 contains 17 residues. Germline V lookup: CDR1 KGHSH, CDR2 LQKENI. Trimming cost V 3 bases and J 3 bases, with 21 bases left between them. The CDR3 sequence is CASSPMEGVGPDYEQYF. The covered CDR3 bases are TGTGCCAGCTCACCTATGGAGGGGGTGGGGCCTGACTACGAG. Drawing the rest from reference TRBV18 and TRBJ2-7, the complete variable domain is NAGVMQNPRHLVRRRGQEARLRCSPMKGHSHVYWYRQLPEEGLKFMVYLQKENIIDESGMPKERFSAEFPKEGPSILRIQQVVRGDSAAYFCASSPMEGVGPDYEQYFGPGTRLTVT.

On this clone itself: The read terminates 3 residues ahead of where the CDR3 ends, so the germline J gene completes it. The V gene is TRBV6-2 or TRBV6-3, the J gene TRBJ1-1; 9 bases agree with TRBD1. Germline assignment: CDR1 MNHEY and CDR2 SVGEGT. Trimming took 3 bases from V and 0 from J; bases not matched to a gene: 8. The CDR3 contains 17 residues. CDR3 in amino acids: CASSYDGTGYMNTEAFF. The sequenced part of the CDR3 DNA is TGTGCCAGCAGTTATGATGGGACAGGGTACATGAACACTGAA.

Points on this clone: From the germline J gene comes the end of the CDR3, since the read stops 3 residues before it. This chain connects TRBV5-1 to TRBJ2-7; 10 bases align to TRBD2. The CDR3 runs to 14 residues. Germline CDR1 is SGHRS and CDR2 is YFSETQ. The V segment lost 5 bases and the J segment 5 bases; nucleotides outside the gene matches: 7. The CDR3 bases that were read are TGCGCCAGCAGGCCCTTAGCGGGAGGTGACGAG. Translated, it gives CASRPLAGGDE. The full CDR3 protein reads CASRPLAGGDEQYF.

Points on this clone: An end of the junction differs from the germline gene, which may be a read error. The read terminates 3 residues before the CDR3 end, so the remaining end is supplied by the germline J gene. V gene TRBV29-1 combines with J gene TRBJ1-1; D is unclear. In germline, CDR1 is SQVTM, CDR2 ANQGSEA. The CDR3 loop spans 13 amino acids. Partial CDR3 DNA: TGCAGCATTGAAGGGCATCCGAACACTGAA. Amino acids: CSIEGHPNTE. The complete CDR3 protein is CSIEGHPNTEAFF.

On this clone: The CDR3 end falls 3 residues outside the read, so it is completed with the germline J gene. This rearrangement joins TRBV30 to TRBJ2-1, with 9 bases matching TRBD2. Germline V gene data show CDR1 as GTSNPN and CDR2 as SVGIG (reference sequence). V shed 3 bases, J shed 7 bases, and the junction held 4 bases outside the gene matches. This CDR3 spans 13 amino acids. The covered CDR3 bases are TGTGCCTGGAGCGGTAGCGGGGGAAATGAG. Translating it yields CAWSGSGGNE. The whole CDR3 sequence is CAWSGSGGNEQFF.

Notes on this clone: Read sequence stops 3 residues before the CDR3 end, and the germline J gene provides the missing end. The chain employs TRBV19 and TRBJ1-6, with TRBD1 matching over 9 bases. This CDR3 is built from 15 residues. CDR1 and CDR2 (germline): LNHDA, SQIVND (reference sequence). With V trimmed by 4 bases and J by 6 bases, 4 bases remained unmatched. The CDR3 loop is CASSNSGQGNSPLHF. CDR3 bases read: TGTGCCAGTAGTAATTCGGGACAGGGTAATTCACCC.

Worth noting for this clone: The read stops 3 residues short of the end of the CDR3; the missing end is completed from the germline J gene. The chain combines TRBV5-4 with TRBJ2-7; D gene uncertain. Between the trimmed V and J ends, which lost 2 bases and 1 base, there was a span of 10 bases. The CDR3 extends over 14 amino acids. In germline, CDR1 is SGHNT, CDR2 YYREEE (reference sequence). The CDR3 sequence: CASSFRGGSYEQYF. The sequenced part of the CDR3 DNA is TGTGCCAGCAGCTTCCGCGGCGGTTCCTACGAG.

With respect to this clone: The read ends 3 residues early relative to the CDR3; the germline J gene fills the gap. This chain links TRBV20-1 with TRBJ1-3; weak D call: TRBD1 (5 bases). V lost 0 bases, J lost 5 bases, and 5 bases lay in between. This CDR3 has 12 residues. Per germline, CDR1 DFQATT and CDR2 SNEGSKA (reference sequence). The CDR3 reads CSAREDRNTIYF. The CDR3 DNA, read in part, is TGCAGTGCTAGAGAGGACAGAAACACC.

Details on this clone: Read data end 3 residues before the CDR3 end; the end is taken from the germline J gene. The chain recombines TRBV7-9 with TRBJ1-1; D remains unclear. CDR1 is SEHNR and CDR2 is FQNEAQ in the germline V gene (reference sequence). With 2 bases removed from V and 7 bases from J, the gap between germline ends came to 14 bases. The CDR3 runs to 14 residues. The sequenced CDR3 bases are TGTGCCAGCAGCTTACCCAGGCGAACAATTGAA. Protein sequence: CASSLPRRTIE. The entire CDR3 is CASSLPRRTIEAFF.

Remarks on this clone: The junction shows a germline mismatch at one end, possibly a read error. The read halts 3 residues ahead of the CDR3 end, with the missing end drawn from the germline J gene. V usage is TRBV20-1 and J usage is TRBJ1-1; 8 bases line up with TRBD1. Looked up from germline, CDR1 is DFQATT and CDR2 is SNEGSKA (reference sequence). The CDR3 totals 12 residues. CDR3 region: CSAGDRGSEAFF. Incomplete CDR3 DNA: TGCAGTGCTGGAGACAGGGGTTCTGAA.

Notes on this clone: The read gets to within 3 residues of the CDR3 end, and the germline J gene fills in the rest. This chain links TRBV19 with TRBJ1-5, with 10 bases identical to TRBD1. The V segment lost 6 bases and the J segment 2 bases; nucleotides outside the gene matches: 13. The CDR3 totals 18 residues. Germline CDR1 reads LNHDA; CDR2 reads SQIVND (reference sequence). The CDR3 protein is CASSQLSSGTGGNQPQHF. Partial CDR3 DNA: TGTGCCAGTAGCCAATTGTCCTCCGGGACAGGGGGCAATCAGCCC.

Regarding this clone: The observed sequence ends 3 residues before the CDR3 terminus, with the missing tail filled in from the germline J gene. The gene calls are TRBV12-3 or TRBV12-4 and TRBJ1-2; no definite D call. CDR3 length: 13 residues. Trimming took off 3 bases at V and 4 bases at J, with 9 bases between the two ends. The CDR3 loop reads CASSLVARYGYTF. The DNA read from the CDR3 is TGTGCCAGCAGTTTGGTAGCACGCTATGGC.

A remark on this clone: Read sequence stops 3 residues before the CDR3 end, and the germline J gene provides the missing end. The chain carries TRBV2 and TRBJ2-5; 13 bases are a match to TRBD2. The germline gives CDR1 SNHLY, CDR2 FYNNEI. The CDR3 has 15 amino acids. J gave up 4 bases and V 9 bases, and 8 bases lay outside the gene matches. CDR3: CARLGGLAGAETQYF. The sequenced CDR3 bases are TGTGCCAGGCTCGGAGGACTAGCGGGGGCAGAGACC.

As regards this clone: The read halts 3 residues ahead of the CDR3 end, with the missing end drawn from the germline J gene. The V call is TRBV20-1, the J call TRBJ1-2, with 7 bases fitting TRBD1. Germline V lookup: CDR1 DFQATT, CDR2 SNEGSKA (reference sequence). There are 15 residues in the CDR3. After removal of 1 base from V and 3 bases from J, the junction contained 8 bases not matched to a gene. CDR3 sequence: CSARGRDRGYYGYTF. The sequenced part of the CDR3 DNA is TGCAGTGCTAGAGGCCGGGACAGAGGATACTATGGC.